This T cell receptor beta chain came from a study of blood T cells in healthy people across ages. Study-wide points: PBMCs went unsorted, and a conclusive naive versus antigen-experienced comparison was therefore prevented.

Donors gave around 10 milliliters of peripheral blood apiece. On this clonotype: The target antigen is unknown.

Germline CDR1 and CDR2: SGHAT and FQDESV (reference sequence). There are 13 residues in the CDR3. Between the trimmed V and J ends, which lost 5 bases and 3 bases, there was a span of 10 bases. The use of a sample-barcoded 5' primer and a J-beta primer mix characterized a second PCR of roughly 6 to 11 cycles. TCRdb redid the calling of the 5' RACE reads with MiXCR, one entry per CDR3 protein. The table has fewer than 1 million distinct CDR3 sequences, more than 40% seen once; the top ten hold roughly 19%. The chain recombines TRBV11-1 with TRBJ1-2; D is undetermined. The source of this sequence is a man between 60 and 70 years old in good health. Sequenced material: blood. The CDR3 loop is CASSALTDYGYTF. CDR3 coding DNA: TGTGCCAGCAGCGCATTGACTGACTATGGCTACACCTTC.